This paragraph covers one T cell receptor (beta chain) sequence. Its antigen is still unknown. Base qualities are not provided; no much larger clone lies one nucleotide away. This specimen belongs to a study of T cells after posttransplantation cyclophosphamide (dated by TCRdb to the mid-2010s). In the study overall: Using TRB sequencing, the study followed how the T cell repertoire rebuilt after myeloablative bone marrow transplantation with posttransplantation cyclophosphamide given as GVHD prophylaxis. Samples from about 37 PTCy-treated patients and fewer than 20 related bone marrow donors of those patients were subjected to antigen receptor sequencing. Blood from all 30 or so PTCy patients with 1-year posttransplant specimens was subjected to TRB sequencing. TRB sequencing was also done on up to roughly 3 additional blood samples from 2 to 5.2 years after transplant in 3 patients, and on pretransplant blood from a handful of patients. Because TRA and TRB clonality correlated tightly in 9 samples, the subsequent TCR analyses were limited to TRB only. Public TRB sequences were compared against a database of over 3,000 sequences linked to responses to pathogens, tumor antigens, self-antigens and alloantigens.

The CDR3 numbers 16 residues from cysteine through phenylalanine. Left in the record is the CDR3 DNA by itself, 48 bases read in frame from the first base. The germline V gene (reference sequence) yields PRHDT for CDR1 and FYEKMQ for CDR2. Germline trimming: 5 bases from V, 3 bases from J; junction bases outside gene matches: 6. Findings and caveats that apply to the study as a whole: Donor-recipient similarity was low at 1-2 months but increased during the first year, and donor CD8+ memory clones often dominated later blood repertoires. Across the approximately 47 patients, TRB clonality was highly associated with recipient CMV seropositivity and CMV reactivation, and diversity with PTCy was similar to that in the CNI/methotrexate controls. The TRB repertoires of T cells infiltrating skin or the GI tract showed only limited overlap with the TRB repertoires found in blood.

Genomic DNA was the input for TRB sequencing, which was run either with the immunoSEQ assay at survey resolution or with the hsTCRB kit. The study's own analysis went as follows. Initial read processing used immunoSEQ software, and repertoire analyses used the LymphoSeq R package. Clonality was calculated as 1 minus normalized Shannon entropy, and the Gini coefficient was also calculated for each TRB dataset. To infer phenotypes in unsorted samples, TRB sequences from sorted subsets of the recipient or donor were mapped onto unsorted samples from the same recipient. TCRdb took over this immuneACCESS table, retaining in-frame rearrangements with V and J assigned. Such tables are incomplete; in checked studies, under half of the missing clones stem from an unresolved V gene, and the remainder is unexplained. The D gene and trimming were derived from the DNA, and the V and J assignments and clone size from that table. This sample comprises about 32,000 clones, about 90% of them detected only once. The ten largest clones take up 15% of the sample.

PTCy-treated patients came from a prospective multi-institutional clinical trial. Peripheral blood and bone marrow mononuclear cells were isolated by Ficoll-Hypaque density centrifugation and cryopreserved. This TCR was recovered from a middle-aged woman with a blood cancer, CMV-positive, and with a related stem cell donor. The chain couples TRBV13 to TRBJ2-5, with 13 bases matching TRBD2. The sample comprised PBMCs. The CDR3 in this case is CASSGTGLAGEETQYF. The bases read TGTGCCAGCAGCGGAACTGGACTAGCGGGGGAAGAGACCCAGTACTTC.